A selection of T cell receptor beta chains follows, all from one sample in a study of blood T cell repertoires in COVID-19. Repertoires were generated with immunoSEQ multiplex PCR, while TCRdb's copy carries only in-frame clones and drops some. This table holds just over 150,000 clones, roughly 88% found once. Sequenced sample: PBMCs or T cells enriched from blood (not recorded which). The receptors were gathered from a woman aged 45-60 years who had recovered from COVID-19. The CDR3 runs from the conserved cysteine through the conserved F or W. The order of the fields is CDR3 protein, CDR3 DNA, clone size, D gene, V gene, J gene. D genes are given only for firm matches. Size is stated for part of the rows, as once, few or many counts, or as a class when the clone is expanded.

CDR3 protein: CASSVGNRATLHF; CDR3 DNA: TGTGCCAGCAGCGTAGGGAACAGGGCTACCCTCCACTTT; clone size: -; D gene: -; V gene: TRBV9; J gene: TRBJ1-6
CDR3 protein: CASRTGTGGSAEAFF; CDR3 DNA: TGTGCCAGTAGGACCGGGACAGGGGGCAGTGCTGAAGCTTTCTTT; clone size: once; D gene: TRBD1; V gene: TRBV19; J gene: TRBJ1-1
CDR3 protein: CASSGPGQGVQPQHF; CDR3 DNA: TGTGCCAGCAGTGGACCGGGACAGGGGGTTCAGCCCCAGCATTTT; clone size: -; D gene: TRBD1; V gene: TRBV9; J gene: TRBJ1-5
CDR3 protein: CASSPGIGQGADGYTF; CDR3 DNA: TGTGCCAGCTCACCCGGGATAGGACAGGGGGCGGATGGCTACACCTTC; clone size: -; D gene: TRBD1; V gene: TRBV18; J gene: TRBJ1-2
CDR3 protein: CATSAPLGRGGGDTQYF; CDR3 DNA: TGTGCCACCAGTGCCCCTTTGGGACGGGGGGGTGGAGATACGCAGTATTTT; clone size: -; D gene: TRBD2; V gene: TRBV24-1; J gene: TRBJ2-3
CDR3 protein: CASSYAGLQETQYF; CDR3 DNA: TGTGCCAGCAGTTACGCAGGGCTACAAGAGACCCAGTACTTC; clone size: -; D gene: -; V gene: TRBV6-2/TRBV6-3; J gene: TRBJ2-5
CDR3 protein: CASSLGTSGAYNEQFF; CDR3 DNA: TGCGCCAGCAGCTTGGGGACTAGCGGGGCCTACAATGAGCAGTTCTTC; clone size: -; D gene: TRBD2; V gene: TRBV5-1; J gene: TRBJ2-1
CDR3 protein: CASSLVGDSNYGYTF; CDR3 DNA: TGTGCCAGCAGCTTAGTTGGAGACTCTAACTATGGCTACACCTTC; clone size: -; D gene: -; V gene: TRBV7-9; J gene: TRBJ1-2
CDR3 protein: CASSLSGGATDTQYF; CDR3 DNA: TGTGCCAGCAGTCTTAGCGGGGGGGCAACAGATACGCAGTATTTT; clone size: -; D gene: TRBD2; V gene: TRBV6-5; J gene: TRBJ2-3
CDR3 protein: CASNAANTDTQYF; CDR3 DNA: TGTGCCAGCAATGCTGCTAACACAGATACGCAGTATTTT; clone size: few; D gene: -; V gene: TRBV9; J gene: TRBJ2-3
CDR3 protein: CASSLGPIGGGGTDTQYF; CDR3 DNA: TGTGCCAGCAGCTTGGGCCCCATTGGCGGGGGAGGCACAGATACGCAGTATTTT; clone size: -; D gene: TRBD2; V gene: TRBV5-8; J gene: TRBJ2-3
CDR3 protein: CASFIGQGYEQYF; CDR3 DNA: TGCGCCAGTTTTATCGGACAGGGCTACGAGCAGTACTTC; clone size: -; D gene: TRBD1; V gene: TRBV5-1; J gene: TRBJ2-7
CDR3 protein: CASSSSPQGRPEAFF; CDR3 DNA: TGTGCCAGCAGTTCTAGCCCACAGGGTAGGCCTGAAGCTTTCTTT; clone size: -; D gene: -; V gene: TRBV6-5; J gene: TRBJ1-1
CDR3 protein: CASSLSSSGNSPLHF; CDR3 DNA: TGTGCCAGCAGCTTAAGTTCATCGGGAAACTCACCCCTCCACTTT; clone size: -; D gene: -; V gene: TRBV11-1; J gene: TRBJ1-6
CDR3 protein: CASSLSLTDTQYF; CDR3 DNA: TGTGCCAGCAGCTTATCCCTCACAGATACGCAGTATTTT; clone size: few; D gene: -; V gene: TRBV7-9; J gene: TRBJ2-3
CDR3 protein: CASGDSRETQYF; CDR3 DNA: TGTGCCAGTGGGGACAGCAGAGAGACCCAGTACTTC; clone size: -; D gene: TRBD1; V gene: TRBV2; J gene: TRBJ2-5
CDR3 protein: CASSPGTGGTEAFF; CDR3 DNA: TGTGCCAGCTCGCCCGGGACAGGGGGCACTGAAGCTTTCTTT; clone size: once; D gene: TRBD1; V gene: TRBV18; J gene: TRBJ1-1
CDR3 protein: CASSVGGEGTEAFF; CDR3 DNA: TGTGCCAGCAGCGTAGGAGGGGAGGGCACTGAAGCTTTCTTT; clone size: -; D gene: -; V gene: TRBV9; J gene: TRBJ1-1
CDR3 protein: CASSSTSGGRQETQYF; CDR3 DNA: TGTGCCAGCAGCTCCACTAGCGGGGGGAGGCAAGAGACCCAGTACTTC; clone size: -; D gene: TRBD2; V gene: TRBV7-8; J gene: TRBJ2-5
CDR3 protein: CASSPGTGVQPQHF; CDR3 DNA: TGTGCCAGCTCACCAGGGACAGGGGTTCAGCCCCAGCATTTT; clone size: -; D gene: TRBD1; V gene: TRBV18; J gene: TRBJ1-5
CDR3 protein: CASSPRTSSDTQYF; CDR3 DNA: TGTGCCAGCAGCCCCCGGACTAGCTCAGATACGCAGTATTTT; clone size: -; D gene: TRBD2; V gene: TRBV7-6; J gene: TRBJ2-3
CDR3 protein: CASSSQPGSYYEQYF; CDR3 DNA: TGTGCCAGCAGCTCACAGCCCGGCAGCTACTACGAGCAGTACTTC; clone size: once; D gene: -; V gene: TRBV7-2; J gene: TRBJ2-7
CDR3 protein: CASSDSGFSDTQYF; CDR3 DNA: TGTGCCAGCAGTGATTCGGGTTTTTCAGATACGCAGTATTTT; clone size: -; D gene: -; V gene: TRBV6-4; J gene: TRBJ2-3
CDR3 protein: CASKQGAAYNSPLHF; CDR3 DNA: TGCGCCAGCAAACAGGGGGCGGCCTATAATTCACCCCTCCACTTT; clone size: -; D gene: TRBD1; V gene: TRBV5-1; J gene: TRBJ1-6
CDR3 protein: CASSLEGVSNQPQHF; CDR3 DNA: TGTGCCAGCAGTTTAGAGGGGGTCAGCAATCAGCCCCAGCATTTT; clone size: -; D gene: -; V gene: TRBV27; J gene: TRBJ1-5